The clone carrying this T cell receptor (beta chain) was detected only a few times. Profiling relied on immunoSEQ multiplex PCR, and the TCRdb table lists in-frame clones only, not all of them. The sample holds 150,000 or so clones, about 86% seen once. Per the germline V gene, CDR1 is ENHRY and CDR2 is SYGVKD. V lost 6 bases, J lost 0 bases, and 2 bases stayed unmatched. The CDR3 consists of 15 residues. The sample originates from a study of blood T cell repertoires in COVID-19. Study-level background: Some COVID-19 samples were acute and others convalescent; all came from the United States, Italy and Spain. PBMCs, B-cell-depleted T cells, or T cells provided the cDNA or gDNA that made up the material.

The TCR comes from a woman aged 80 or over with acute or convalescent COVID-19. The sequenced sample was peripheral blood. The chain combines TRBV10-3 with TRBJ1-6; TRBD1 matches 7 bases. This CDR3 is CAIRGDSSYNSPLHF. CDR3 nucleotide sequence: TGTGCCATCAGGGGGGACAGCTCCTATAATTCACCCCTCCACTTT.